The next 19 T cell receptor beta chains were all read from a single sample in a study of molecular identifiers for immune sequencing clone quantification. TCRdb recomputed calls from the PCR reads with MiXCR, one row per CDR3 protein. The repertoire holds approximately 500,000 distinct CDR3 sequences, less than 30% seen once, with around 0.8% in the top ten. Sequenced input: naive CD8+ T cells from blood, with Jurkat cell RNA spiked in. Subset defined: FACS-sorted CD8+CD4-CCR7+CD45RA+ naive T cells. The receptors shown here come from a human donor in good health. Some libraries in this study had Jurkat cell RNA spiked in.

The chain couples TRBV7-9 to TRBJ1-1, with TRBD1 identical over 10 bases. CDR1 is SEHNR, CDR2 FQNEAQ, per germline (reference sequence). Unmatched junction bases numbered 12, after V lost 3 bases and J lost 11 bases. The CDR3 runs to 15 residues. The CDR3 DNA reads TGTGCCAGCAGCTTCCCCGGGACAGGGGTTTTAGGCGCTTTCTTT. Amino acid sequence: CASSFPGTGVLGAFF.

This clonotype was detected ten times or more. J is TRBJ2-3 and V is TRBV6-5; 11 positions agree with TRBD2. The germline CDR1 and CDR2 sequences are MNHEY and SVGAGI. J was trimmed by 0 bases and V by 0 bases; bases with no gene match: 11. CDR3 length: 20 amino acids. As DNA, the CDR3 is TGTGCCAGCAGTTACTCACTTCGTTGGCTAGCGGGGGGAAGCACAGATACGCAGTATTTT. Translation gives CASSYSLRWLAGGSTDTQYF.

The DNA of the CDR3 is TGTGCCATCAGTGAGGGGCTAGCTTCCTACGAGCAGTACTTC. Residues: CAISEGLASYEQYF. The J gene is TRBJ2-7, the V gene TRBV10-3; perhaps TRBD2 as D (5 bases). This CDR3 is 14 amino acids long. V gave up 2 bases and J gave up 1 base, with 9 bases separating them. Germline CDR1 ENHRY, CDR2 SYGVKD.

This clonotype was observed many times. The chain employs TRBV28 and TRBJ2-1; tentative D call: TRBD2 (6 bases). Germline CDR1 reads MDHEN; CDR2 reads SYDVKM. The V gene lost 7 bases and the J gene lost 4 bases, with 29 bases spanning the gap. The CDR3 runs 19 residues. CDR3: CASKPSPGGATNPYNEQFF. The DNA for the CDR3 is TGTGCCAGCAAACCGTCTCCAGGCGGGGCGACAAACCCATACAATGAGCAGTTCTTC. Complete variable domain (other parts from reference TRBV28 and TRBJ2-1): DVKVTQSSRYLVKRTGEKVFLECVQDMDHENMFWYRQDPGLGLRLIYFSYDVKMKEKGDIPEGYSVSREKKERFSLILESASTNQTSMYLCASKPSPGGATNPYNEQFFGPGTRLTVL.

This clonotype was found a few times. The CDR3: CSARMSGEREFTDTQYF. The CDR3 DNA sequence: TGCAGTGCTAGAATGAGCGGGGAGCGGGAGTTCACAGATACGCAGTATTTT. This chain uses TRBV20-1 with TRBJ2-3; TRBD2 matches 8 bases. The germline V gene has CDR1 DFQATT and CDR2 SNEGSKA (reference sequence). This CDR3 is built from 17 residues. After removal of 2 bases from V and 2 bases from J, the junction contained 12 bases not matched to a gene.

This clonotype was observed a handful of times. This sequence joins TRBV11-2 and TRBJ1-6; no firm D call. Germline V gene data show CDR1 as SGHAT and CDR2 as FQNNGV. V lost 0 bases to trimming and J lost 9 bases, with 9 bases between them. This CDR3 has 14 residues. In nucleotides, the CDR3 is TGTGCCAGCAGCTTAGATAGTGGGATTTCACCCCTCCACTTT. It is translated as CASSLDSGISPLHF. Filled out from reference TRBV11-2 and TRBJ1-6, the complete variable domain reads EAGVAQSPRYKIIEKRQSVAFWCNPISGHATLYWYQQILGQGPKLLIQFQNNGVVDDSQLPKDRFSAERLKGVDSTLKIQPAKLEDSAVYLCASSLDSGISPLHFGNGTRLTVT.

In its sample, this clonotype was seen many times. This rearrangement joins TRBV27 to TRBJ2-7, with D maybe TRBD1 (6 bases). Germline-derived CDR1 and CDR2 are MNHEY and SMNVEV (reference sequence). Deletions cut 5 bases from V and 4 bases from J, with 18 bases between. The length of the CDR3 is 15 residues. The CDR3 loop reads CASSLQRKQGYEQYF. The CDR3 coding sequence is TGTGCCAGCAGTCTACAACGTAAGCAGGGGTACGAGCAGTACTTC.

This clonotype was counted ten times or more. The chain combines TRBV6-2 or TRBV6-3 with TRBJ1-1; no clear D. This CDR3 is 14 amino acids long. The ends were cut back, 2 bases at V and 0 bases at J, with 7 bases in the middle. Germline CDR1 MNHEY, CDR2 SVGEGT. CDR3 sequence (DNA): TGTGCCAGCAGTTACGTTGGGGTGAACACTGAAGCTTTCTTT. This translates into CASSYVGVNTEAFF.

This clonotype appeared a few times. This chain connects TRBV7-6 to TRBJ1-5; D is uncertain. The length of the CDR3 is 17 residues. Germline loops: CDR1 SGHVS, CDR2 FNYEAQ. V dropped 5 bases and J dropped 0 bases, with 17 bases sitting between them. CDR3 protein: CASSPQPNGYSNQPQHF. In DNA form, the CDR3 reads TGTGCCAGCAGCCCCCAACCAAACGGATATAGCAATCAGCCCCAGCATTTT.

Points on this clonotype: With a much larger clone just one base away, this may be a read error. This chain joins TRBV4-3 and TRBJ1-4; D ambiguous. The CDR3 contains 15 residues. The germline V gene has CDR1 LGHNA and CDR2 YSLEER. Trimming took 3 bases from V and 1 from J, leaving 9 bases between them. The CDR3: CASSHDRGTNEKLFF. The CDR3 DNA reads as TGCGCCAGCAGCCATGATCGGGGAACTAATGAAAAACTGTTTTTT.

This clonotype occurred many times. This sequence joins TRBV2 and TRBJ1-1; possible D gene TRBD1, 5 bases. Trimming shortened V by 2 bases and J by 4 bases, and 14 bases separated the two germline ends. The CDR3 loop spans 15 amino acids. Germline V gives CDR1 SNHLY, CDR2 FYNNEI. The CDR3 nucleotides read TGTGCCAGCAGTGAACCGGGGGACGCCTTCACTGAAGCTTTCTTT. As protein: CASSEPGDAFTEAFF.

This clonotype was observed a few times. This chain links TRBV7-9 with TRBJ2-7; 7 nucleotides agree with TRBD1. CDR3 length: 15 amino acids. Germline V gives CDR1 SEHNR, CDR2 FQNEAQ (reference sequence). Losses at the gene ends were 8 bases for V and 4 bases for J; bases not matched to a gene: 14. CDR3 sequence: CASEGVWQGEYEQYF. The CDR3 nucleotides read TGTGCCAGCGAGGGGGTATGGCAGGGGGAGTACGAGCAGTACTTC.

Remarks on this clonotype: The germline gene is not matched at one end of the junction; a read error may be the cause. The chain is built from TRBV4-3 and TRBJ2-7; D gene ambiguous. Germline V gene data show CDR1 as LGHNA and CDR2 as YSLEER. The CDR3 spans 13 residues. The CDR3 reads CANSPGQTYEQYF. CDR3 sequence (DNA): TGCGCCAACAGCCCTGGCCAAACCTACGAGCAGTACTTC.

This clonotype has more than one count but fewer than ten. V is TRBV7-3 and J is TRBJ1-3; D call uncertain. This CDR3 is 17 amino acids long. The germline V and J ends were trimmed by 3 bases and 7 bases, with 22 bases remaining between them. Germline V gene data show CDR1 as SGHTA and CDR2 as FQGTGA. The CDR3 here is CASSLGPGIASPNTIYF. The CDR3 nucleotides read TGTGCCAGCAGCTTGGGTCCGGGGATTGCTTCCCCGAACACCATATATTTT.

Turning to this clonotype: This may come from a read error, since a much larger clone is one base off. V gene TRBV4-3 combines with J gene TRBJ1-1, with unresolved D. Per germline, CDR1 LGHNA and CDR2 YSLEER. The length of the CDR3 is 15 residues. V was cut by 1 base and J by 0 bases, with 9 bases left in between. The CDR3 coding sequence is TGCGCCAGCAGCCAAGTGAATAGGATGAACACTGAAGCTTTCTTT. This sequence encodes CASSQVNRMNTEAFF.

The chain couples TRBV2 to TRBJ2-7, with a weak D call TRBD1 (7 bases). V was shortened by 10 bases and J by 0 bases, with 19 bases between the two germline ends. Germline V lookup: CDR1 SNHLY, CDR2 FYNNEI. The CDR3 loop spans 15 amino acids. The CDR3 loop is CATSPGGGGSYEQYF. DNA of the CDR3: TGTGCCACCAGCCCCGGAGGGGGCGGCTCCTACGAGCAGTACTTC.

This clonotype has only a few counts. This chain joins TRBV7-9 and TRBJ2-3; D not certain. Trimming removed 4 bases at V and 3 bases at J, with 11 bases between. This CDR3 is 14 amino acids long. Germline V gene sequence: CDR1 SEHNR, CDR2 FQNEAQ (reference sequence). CDR3 in DNA: TGTGCCAGCAGCTCCGGTACTTTGACAGATACGCAGTATTTT. Its protein product is CASSSGTLTDTQYF.

A word on this clonotype: This may be a read error: a much more frequent sequence differs by one nucleotide. The chain joins TRBV3-1 to TRBJ2-5; either TRBD1 or TRBD2 may supply D (6 bases each). Trimming stripped 10 bases from V and 1 base from J, with 13 bases between. Germline V gives CDR1 LGHDT, CDR2 YNNKEL (reference sequence). The CDR3 extends over 13 amino acids. CDR3 coding DNA: TGTGCCACCGAAGAGGGGGGCCAAGAGACCCAGTACTTC. Translated, it gives CATEEGGQETQYF.

On this clonotype itself: Just one base apart from a much larger clone, this may be a read error. The rearrangement links TRBV28 to TRBJ2-1; D not certain. There are 14 residues in the CDR3. Germline-derived CDR1 and CDR2 are MDHEN and SYDVKM. The CDR3 region has the DNA TGTGTCAGCAGTTCCCTGAGCTCCTACAATGAGCAGTTCTTC. Protein sequence: CVSSSLSSYNEQFF.